The 23 T cell receptor beta chains in this list originate from one sample, sequenced in a study of patients and donors after allogeneic stem cell transplantation. One entry per CDR3 protein, called by TCRdb with MiXCR from the RT-PCR reads. The profile shows hundreds of thousands of distinct CDR3 sequences, under 20% of them singletons. Specimen: blood, either unsorted or a sorted T cell fraction (not recorded which). Receptors originate from a human donor who was either an allogeneic HSCT recipient or a stem cell or donor lymphocyte infusion donor (not recorded which). It is not recorded whose cells these are; they may come from a transplant donor.

The chain joins TRBV15 to TRBJ1-1, with a tentative D call TRBD1 (5 bases). V was clipped by 0 bases and J by 10 bases, with 18 bases between them. In germline, CDR1 is LNHNV, CDR2 YYDKDF (reference sequence). This CDR3 comprises 15 residues. The CDR3 loop is CATSRDLGKGYGAFF. The DNA of the CDR3 is TGTGCCACCAGCAGAGACCTAGGGAAGGGGTACGGAGCTTTCTTT.

The table lists this clonotype with many counts. The chain is built from TRBV21-1 and TRBJ1-2. TRBV21-1 is classified as a pseudogene. The CDR3 is 12 residues long. CDR3 nucleotide sequence: TGTGCCAGCAGCTTTGACAACTATGGCTACACCTTC. Protein sequence: CASSFDNYGYTF.

This chain joins TRBV12-3 or TRBV12-4 and TRBJ2-3; 7 bases match TRBD2. The V segment lost 3 bases and the J segment 2 bases; nucleotides outside the gene matches: 11. This CDR3 has 17 residues. The CDR3 region is CASSFSLVGGVTDTQYF. The DNA of the CDR3 is TGTGCCAGCAGTTTTTCCCTGGTGGGGGGGGTCACAGATACGCAGTATTTT.

This chain links TRBV19 with TRBJ2-1; no firm D call. The length of the CDR3 is 17 residues. Germline values: CDR1 LNHDA, CDR2 SQIVND (reference sequence). The germline V and J ends were trimmed by 9 bases and 3 bases, with 24 bases remaining between them. CDR3 in amino acids: CASRARPAGAHYNEQFF. CDR3 nucleotides: TGTGCCAGCCGCGCCCGCCCCGCCGGAGCCCACTACAATGAGCAGTTCTTC. Filled out from reference TRBV19 and TRBJ2-1, the complete variable domain reads DGGITQSPKYLFRKEGQNVTLSCEQNLNHDAMYWYRQDPGQGLRLIYYSQIVNDFQKGDIAEGYSVSREKKESFPLTVTSAQKNPTAFYLCASRARPAGAHYNEQFFGPGTRLTVL.

V is TRBV20-1 and J is TRBJ2-7; 11 nucleotides match TRBD2. Per germline, CDR1 DFQATT and CDR2 SNEGSKA (reference sequence). The CDR3 is made up of 15 amino acids. The ends lost 1 base at V and 3 bases at J; junction bases unmatched: 5. The CDR3 here is CSARVAGGPRYEQYF. The DNA of the CDR3 is TGCAGTGCTAGAGTAGCGGGAGGGCCTCGCTACGAGCAGTACTTC.

This clonotype has just a few counts. V is TRBV27 and J is TRBJ2-1; a weak D match, TRBD2 (6 bases). Germline values: CDR1 MNHEY, CDR2 SMNVEV (reference sequence). The ends were cut back, 2 bases at V and 4 bases at J, with 12 bases in the middle. The CDR3 totals 15 residues. The CDR3 here is CASSLTRDPYNEQFF. In DNA, the CDR3 is TGTGCCAGCAGTTTAACGCGGGACCCATACAATGAGCAGTTCTTC.

V gene TRBV6-2 or TRBV6-3 combines with J gene TRBJ1-1; a weak D match, TRBD1 (6 bases). V gave up 5 bases and J gave up 4 bases, with 14 bases separating them. Per the germline V gene, CDR1 is MNHEY and CDR2 is SVGEGT. The CDR3 is 14 residues long. DNA of the CDR3: TGTGCCAGCAGTCGTCGGGGGGGGGCCACTGAAGCTTTCTTT. Translation: CASSRRGGATEAFF.

This chain joins TRBV24-1 and TRBJ2-1; a weak D match, TRBD1 (6 bases). The CDR3 has 14 amino acids. Germline V lookup: CDR1 KGHDR, CDR2 SFDVKD. Trimming removed 4 bases from V and 9 bases from J, with 15 bases in between. DNA for the CDR3: TGTGCCACCAGTGAGAATCACAGGGATGGTGAGCAGTTCTTC. It translates to CATSENHRDGEQFF.

The genes are TRBV5-1 and TRBJ2-5, with 8 positions matching TRBD1. The CDR3 is 16 residues long. Germline V gene sequence: CDR1 SGHRS, CDR2 YFSETQ. V lost 4 bases, J lost 3 bases, and 11 bases stayed unmatched. CDR3 DNA sequence: TGCGCCAGCAGCCCCCAGAGACAGGGGCCGAAAGAGACCCAGTACTTC. Encoded protein: CASSPQRQGPKETQYF.

V gene TRBV5-1 combines with J gene TRBJ2-7, with D possibly matching TRBD1 (6 bases). Trimming cost V 2 bases and J 0 bases, with 12 bases left between them. This CDR3 is 15 amino acids long. Germline values: CDR1 SGHRS, CDR2 YFSETQ. CDR3 sequence: CASSFLTGSSYEQYF. CDR3 bases: TGCGCCAGCAGCTTCCTCACAGGGAGCTCCTACGAGCAGTACTTC.

The chain couples TRBV4-3 to TRBJ2-3; 7 bases line up with TRBD2. This CDR3 has 15 amino acids. Germline CDR1 reads LGHNA; CDR2 reads YSLEER. Losses at the gene ends were 0 bases for V and 2 bases for J; bases not matched to a gene: 2. The CDR3: CASSQDSGFTDTQYF. CDR3 nucleotide sequence: TGCGCCAGCAGCCAAGATAGCGGGTTCACAGATACGCAGTATTTT.

This clonotype has only a few counts. The chain joins TRBV16 to TRBJ2-3; 7 positions agree with TRBD1. Germline values: CDR1 KGHSY, CDR2 FQNENV. The CDR3 has 17 amino acids. The junction had 10 bases not matched to a gene; V was cut back by 4 bases and J by 0 bases. Written as DNA, the CDR3 is TGTGCCAGCAGCCCGAGGGGGCCCCTTACTAGCACAGATACGCAGTATTTT. This sequence encodes CASSPRGPLTSTDTQYF.

This clonotype was seen a few times. The rearrangement uses TRBV20-1 and TRBJ2-1, with D maybe TRBD2 (5 bases). Germline CDR1 and CDR2: DFQATT and SNEGSKA (reference sequence). The CDR3 runs 12 residues. Trimming cost V 3 bases and J 9 bases, with 12 bases left between them. CDR3 region: CSASPLRGEQFF. CDR3 bases: TGCAGTGCTAGTCCCCTCCGGGGTGAGCAGTTCTTC.

There are a few counts of this clonotype. V and J are TRBV6-1 and TRBJ1-1, with a tentative D call TRBD1 (5 bases). Germline values: CDR1 MNHNS, CDR2 SASEGT. There are 14 residues in the CDR3. Trimming cost V 8 bases and J 0 bases, with 13 bases left between them. CDR3 in amino acids: CASLPRGVNTEAFF. In DNA form, the CDR3 reads TGTGCCAGCCTCCCGAGAGGGGTGAACACTGAAGCTTTCTTT.

This clonotype was found a few times. The chain combines TRBV7-6 with TRBJ2-7; D not certain. Germline CDR1 reads SGHVS; CDR2 reads FNYEAQ. The length of the CDR3 is 13 residues. The V gene lost 5 bases and the J gene lost 1 base, with 9 bases spanning the gap. Here the CDR3 reads CASSPVLSYEQYF. Written as DNA, the CDR3 is TGTGCCAGCAGCCCGGTATTATCCTACGAGCAGTACTTC.

The V and J genes are TRBV27 and TRBJ2-7; TRBD2 agrees at 9 bases. The V gene's germline CDR1 is MNHEY and CDR2 SMNVEV (reference sequence). V shed 4 bases and J 2 bases; nucleotides not matched to a gene: 6. The CDR3 is 15 residues long. Here the CDR3 DNA reads TGTGCCAGCAGTTACTTAGCGGGGGCCACCTACGAGCAGTACTTC. It yields the protein CASSYLAGATYEQYF.

This clonotype was seen more than once but under ten times. This chain joins TRBV28 and TRBJ2-7; D is possibly TRBD1 (7 bases). There are 17 residues in the CDR3. V lost 7 bases and J 1 base, leaving 23 bases between the germline ends. CDR1 is MDHEN and CDR2 is SYDVKM in the germline V gene. The CDR3 loop is CASISPLGGGTSYEQYF. CDR3 bases: TGTGCCAGCATTTCCCCCCTCGGAGGGGGCACTTCCTACGAGCAGTACTTC.

The CDR3 is CASRKTGVINYGYTF. The CDR3 DNA reads as TGTGCCAGTAGAAAGACAGGGGTAATTAACTATGGCTACACCTTC. The chain uses TRBV19 and TRBJ1-2; TRBD1 matches at 8 bases. CDR3 length: 15 residues. V lost 6 bases and J lost 1; bases outside the gene matches: 7. CDR1 and CDR2 from the germline V gene are LNHDA and SQIVND (reference sequence).

This clonotype was counted many times. V is TRBV12-3 or TRBV12-4 and J is TRBJ2-6, with D maybe TRBD1 (5 bases). CDR3 size: 17 residues. V lost 5 bases and J 0 bases, leaving 14 bases between the germline ends. CDR3 loop: CASSRRVGNSGANVLTF. DNA for the CDR3: TGTGCCAGCAGTCGCAGGGTTGGGAACTCTGGGGCCAACGTCCTGACTTTC.

The chain combines TRBV7-9 with TRBJ2-5; tentatively, D is TRBD2 (6 bases). Germline CDR1 and CDR2: SEHNR and FQNEAQ (reference sequence). Between the trimmed V and J ends, which lost 4 bases and 5 bases, there was a span of 23 bases. CDR3 length equals 17 residues. As DNA, the CDR3 is TGTGCCAGCAGCTCCCCCTCTAGGGCGGGGCCTCGGGAGACCCAGTACTTC. Its translation is CASSSPSRAGPRETQYF.

The V call is TRBV3-1, the J call TRBJ1-1; 8 nucleotides align to TRBD1. Germline CDR1 reads LGHDT; CDR2 reads YNNKEL (reference sequence). Trimming cost V 4 bases and J 1 base; bases outside gene matches: 8. There are 16 residues in the CDR3. CDR3 in DNA: TGTGCCAGCAGCCTACGACAGGGGAGTGAGAACACTGAAGCTTTCTTT. This encodes CASSLRQGSENTEAFF.

The J gene is TRBJ1-2, the V gene TRBV3-1; weak D call: TRBD1 (5 bases). Between the trimmed V and J ends, which lost 3 bases and 5 bases, there was a span of 7 bases. The CDR3 runs to 12 residues. Per the germline V gene, CDR1 is LGHDT and CDR2 is YNNKEL (reference sequence). The CDR3 loop reads CASSQGLYGYTF. Written as DNA, the CDR3 is TGTGCCAGCAGCCAGGGGCTTTATGGCTACACCTTC.

Only a few counts were recorded for this clonotype. The CDR3 loop is CASSLARLTDTQYF. In nucleotides, the CDR3 is TGCGCCAGCAGCTTGGCCAGGCTTACAGATACGCAGTATTTT. The V call is TRBV5-1, the J call TRBJ2-3, with D uncertain. CDR1 and CDR2 from the germline V gene are SGHRS and YFSETQ. CDR3 length equals 14 residues. V was trimmed by 0 bases and J by 3 bases, leaving 8 bases between them.